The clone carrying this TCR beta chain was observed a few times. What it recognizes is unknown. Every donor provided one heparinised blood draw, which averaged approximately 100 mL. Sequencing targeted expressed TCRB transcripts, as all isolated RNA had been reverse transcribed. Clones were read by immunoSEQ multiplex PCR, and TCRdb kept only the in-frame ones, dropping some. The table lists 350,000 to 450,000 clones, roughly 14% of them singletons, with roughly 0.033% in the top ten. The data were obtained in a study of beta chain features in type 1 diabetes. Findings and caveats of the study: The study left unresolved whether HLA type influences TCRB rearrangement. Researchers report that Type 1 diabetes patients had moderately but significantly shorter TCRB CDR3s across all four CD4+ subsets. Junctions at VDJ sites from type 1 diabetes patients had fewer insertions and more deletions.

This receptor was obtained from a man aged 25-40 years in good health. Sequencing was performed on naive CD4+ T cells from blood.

The CDR3 sequence is CASSSLQGAKNIQYF. The CDR3 nucleotides are TGTGCCAGCAGCTCATTACAGGGGGCCAAAAACATTCAGTACTTC. The chain couples TRBV11-2 to TRBJ2-4; 7 bases align to TRBD1. This CDR3 spans 15 amino acids. Germline values: CDR1 SGHAT, CDR2 FQNNGV. V lost 4 bases and J lost 1; bases outside the gene matches: 4.